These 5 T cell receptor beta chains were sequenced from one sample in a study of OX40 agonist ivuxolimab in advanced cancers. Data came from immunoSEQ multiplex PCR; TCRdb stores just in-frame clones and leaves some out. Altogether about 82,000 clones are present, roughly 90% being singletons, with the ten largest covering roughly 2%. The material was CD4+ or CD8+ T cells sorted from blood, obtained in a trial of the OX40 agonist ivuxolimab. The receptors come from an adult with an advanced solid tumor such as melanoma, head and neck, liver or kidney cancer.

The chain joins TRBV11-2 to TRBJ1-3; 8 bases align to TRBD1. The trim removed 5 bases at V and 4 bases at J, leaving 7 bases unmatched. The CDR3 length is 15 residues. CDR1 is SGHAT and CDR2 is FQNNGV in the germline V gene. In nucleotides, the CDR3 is TGTGCCAGCAGCATCCGGACAGGGAAGGGAAACACCATATATTTT. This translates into CASSIRTGKGNTIYF. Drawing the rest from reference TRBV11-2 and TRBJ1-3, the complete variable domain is EAGVAQSPRYKIIEKRQSVAFWCNPISGHATLYWYQQILGQGPKLLIQFQNNGVVDDSQLPKDRFSAERLKGVDSTLKIQPAKLEDSAVYLCASSIRTGKGNTIYFGEGSWLTVV.

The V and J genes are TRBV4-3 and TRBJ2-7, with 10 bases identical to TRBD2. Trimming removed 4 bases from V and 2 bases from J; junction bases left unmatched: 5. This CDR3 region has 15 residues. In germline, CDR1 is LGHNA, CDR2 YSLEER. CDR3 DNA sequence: TGCGCCAGCAGCCCAATACTAGCGGGAACCTACGAGCAGTACTTC. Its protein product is CASSPILAGTYEQYF.

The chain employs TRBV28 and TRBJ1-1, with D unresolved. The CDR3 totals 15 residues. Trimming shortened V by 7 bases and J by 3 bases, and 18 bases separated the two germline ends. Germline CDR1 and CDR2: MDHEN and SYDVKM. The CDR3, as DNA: TGTGCCAGCATACAAGGCGGAGGCACAGACACTGAAGCTTTCTTT. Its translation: CASIQGGGTDTEAFF.

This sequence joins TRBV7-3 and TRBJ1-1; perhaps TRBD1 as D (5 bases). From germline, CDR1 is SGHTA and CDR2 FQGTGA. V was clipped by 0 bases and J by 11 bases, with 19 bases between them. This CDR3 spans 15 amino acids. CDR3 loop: CASSLTGAAQSAAFF. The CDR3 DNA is TGTGCCAGCAGCTTAACAGGGGCCGCCCAATCAGCCGCTTTCTTT.

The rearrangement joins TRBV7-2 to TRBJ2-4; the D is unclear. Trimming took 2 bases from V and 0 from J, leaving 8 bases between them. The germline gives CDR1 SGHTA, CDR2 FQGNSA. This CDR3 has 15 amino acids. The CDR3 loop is CASSLQVLAKNIQYF. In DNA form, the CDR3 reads TGTGCCAGCAGCTTACAAGTTCTAGCCAAAAACATTCAGTACTTC.